The 25 T cell receptor beta chains listed next were all sequenced from one sample in a study of monozygotic twins with inflammatory bowel disease. One entry per CDR3 protein, without DNA, is what TCRdb gives after re-calling the 5' RACE reads. This table lists about 43,000 distinct CDR3 sequences. Input material: blood. These receptors originate from a human donor with ulcerative colitis or Crohn's disease, or a healthy co-twin of an affected twin (not recorded which).

The J gene is TRBJ2-1, the V gene TRBV24-1; lacking DNA, the TRBD2 call made by TCRdb goes unchecked. The germline CDR1 and CDR2 sequences are KGHDR and SFDVKD. This CDR3 has 17 amino acids. The CDR3 loop reads CATSGPTDSGRYNEQFF.

V and J are TRBV5-4 and TRBJ2-7; TCRdb picks TRBD2, but there is no DNA to check that call. The CDR3 loop spans 17 amino acids. The germline gives CDR1 SGHNT, CDR2 YYREEE (reference sequence). The CDR3 region is CASTTHRGASVTYEQYF.

This rearrangement joins TRBV15 to TRBJ2-5. Germline CDR1 reads LNHNV; CDR2 reads YYDKDF (reference sequence). The CDR3 spans 15 residues. This chain's CDR3 is CATSRDLLGQETQYF.

The chain links TRBV7-2 to TRBJ1-2. Germline V gene sequence: CDR1 SGHTA, CDR2 FQGNSA. CDR3 length: 13 amino acids. The CDR3 loop reads CAISQPDALGYTF.

This chain connects TRBV28 to TRBJ2-5; the TCRdb call, TRBD2, lacks DNA for checking. There are 13 residues in the CDR3. The germline V gene encodes CDR1 MDHEN and CDR2 SYDVKM. The CDR3 loop is CASRDLGGETQYF.

The rearrangement joins TRBV29-1 to TRBJ2-7; TCRdb indicates TRBD1, and absent DNA this call remains unverified. CDR1 SQVTM and CDR2 ANQGSEA come from the germline V gene. This CDR3 contains 12 residues. The CDR3 sequence: CSVDGNQGEQYF.

The chain employs TRBV14 and TRBJ1-1; the TRBD1 assignment by TCRdb is unverifiable without DNA. The CDR3 runs to 13 residues. Germline V gene sequence: CDR1 SGHDN, CDR2 FVKESK. The CDR3: CASSLDRGTEAFF.

The chain carries TRBV7-8 and TRBJ2-7; as DNA is missing, the TRBD1 call by TCRdb cannot be tested. Germline assignment: CDR1 SGHVS and CDR2 FQNEAQ. The CDR3 loop spans 14 amino acids. CDR3 region: CASSFEDREYEQYF.

The chain recombines TRBV5-8 with TRBJ2-2; TCRdb names TRBD1, which stays unverified in the absence of DNA. The CDR3 runs to 17 residues. Germline CDR1 is SGHTS and CDR2 is YDEGEE. The CDR3 region is CASSFRGMTGVTGELFF.

The J gene is TRBJ2-7, the V gene TRBV6-5; TCRdb's D gene call, TRBD1, goes unchecked for lack of DNA. The CDR3 sequence is 13 residues long. CDR1 and CDR2 (germline): MNHEY, SVGAGI. The CDR3 is CASSYRDSYEQYF.

This CDR3 reads CASSSASGTEAFF. This chain connects TRBV7-3 to TRBJ1-1; TCRdb reports TRBD1, a call that lacks DNA to check it against. The CDR3 is made up of 13 amino acids. Germline V CDR1 and CDR2: SGHTA, FQGTGA.

The V and J genes are TRBV6-6 and TRBJ1-4; TCRdb's D call of TRBD1 is untestable without DNA. The CDR3 length is 14 residues. Germline V CDR1 and CDR2: MNHNY, SVGAGI (reference sequence). CDR3 region: CASWRQAINEKLFF.

CDR3 protein: CASSPPLPGSGNTIYF. This rearrangement joins TRBV18 to TRBJ1-3; there is no DNA to check the TCRdb D call of TRBD1. The CDR3 is 16 amino acids. In germline, CDR1 is KGHSH, CDR2 LQKENI.

The rearrangement joins TRBV30 to TRBJ1-4; TCRdb's assignment of TRBD1 cannot be checked, as there is no DNA. From germline, CDR1 is GTSNPN and CDR2 SVGIG (reference sequence). The CDR3 extends over 15 amino acids. CDR3 amino acids: CAWSFAGIANEKLFF.

CDR3 loop: CSAQGSDTQYF. This chain joins TRBV20-1 and TRBJ2-3; the TRBD1 assignment by TCRdb is unverifiable without DNA. Germline-derived CDR1 and CDR2 are DFQATT and SNEGSKA (reference sequence). The CDR3 loop spans 11 amino acids.

The chain carries TRBV7-6 and TRBJ2-1; TCRdb names TRBD2, which stays unverified in the absence of DNA. The germline gives CDR1 SGHVS, CDR2 FNYEAQ. This CDR3 region has 15 residues. CDR3 in amino acids: CASSLGTSGTNEQFF.

This sequence joins TRBV7-8 and TRBJ2-7; checking the TCRdb D call of TRBD1 is not possible without DNA. The CDR3 consists of 12 residues. CDR1 and CDR2 from the germline V gene are SGHVS and FQNEAQ. The CDR3 region is CASRRGPGEQYF.

The chain couples TRBV7-8 to TRBJ1-6; TCRdb's assignment of TRBD1 cannot be checked, as there is no DNA. The CDR3 is 15 residues long. Germline CDR1 is SGHVS and CDR2 is FQNEAQ. This CDR3 reads CASSRPTITNSPLHF.

This chain joins TRBV28 and TRBJ2-3; TCRdb selects TRBD2, and the lack of DNA leaves this call unchecked. The CDR3 is made up of 16 amino acids. Germline assignment: CDR1 MDHEN and CDR2 SYDVKM. CDR3 protein: CASSLGKTGRTDTQYF. Complete variable domain (other parts from reference TRBV28 and TRBJ2-3): DVKVTQSSRYLVKRTGEKVFLECVQDMDHENMFWYRQDPGLGLRLIYFSYDVKMKEKGDIPEGYSVSREKKERFSLILESASTNQTSMYLCASSLGKTGRTDTQYFGPGTRLTVL.

The chain joins TRBV24-1 to TRBJ1-5. CDR3 length: 17 residues. Germline V gene sequence: CDR1 KGHDR, CDR2 SFDVKD. The CDR3 reads CATSDSGTADSNQPQHF.

The chain joins TRBV7-2 to TRBJ2-7; TCRdb outputs TRBD2, but without DNA this stays unchecked. The germline V gene has CDR1 SGHTA and CDR2 FQGNSA. The CDR3 extends over 15 amino acids. The CDR3 region is CASSPDTSASYEQYF.

The rearrangement links TRBV10-1 to TRBJ2-1; TCRdb returns TRBD2, unconfirmable since there is no DNA. Germline CDR1 and CDR2: WNHNN and SYGVQD (reference sequence). The CDR3 is 15 residues long. CDR3 sequence: CASSESAAGSGSQFF.

The chain carries TRBV20-1 and TRBJ1-1. Germline CDR1 is DFQATT and CDR2 is SNEGSKA (reference sequence). The CDR3 runs to 13 residues. The CDR3 reads CSADRWENTEAFF.

The chain joins TRBV15 to TRBJ2-2; with no DNA, the TCRdb D assignment of TRBD1 cannot be verified. Germline V gene sequence: CDR1 LNHNV, CDR2 YYDKDF (reference sequence). The CDR3 has 14 amino acids. CDR3 sequence: CATSRDLGDGELFF.

The V gene is TRBV14, the J gene TRBJ2-3. The CDR3 is made up of 14 amino acids. CDR1 and CDR2 (germline): SGHDN, FVKESK. The CDR3 is CASSQRERTDTQYF.